This TCR beta chain was retrieved from a study of Ad26.COV2.S vaccination and SARS-CoV-2 variants. Documented treatment: 15 to 20 received Ad26.COV2.S at low or high dose, single or two shots; about 5 received placebo; per-sample allocation not given. Day 63 after the first vaccine or placebo injection was the time point for sampling. In Boston, an adult donor aged 18-55 years took part. Germline CDR1 SGHRS, CDR2 YFSETQ. This CDR3 has 14 residues. V was pared by 4 bases and J by 1 base, with 11 bases between. Method: immunoSEQ multiplex PCR; TCRdb's copy keeps in-frame clones and lacks some. The profile shows about 680,000 clones, around 89% of them singletons.

Sequenced here: peripheral blood, sampled in a trial of Ad26.COV2.S vaccine versus placebo. This chain connects TRBV5-1 to TRBJ1-2; D is unclear. The source is a person between 18 and 65 years old who received the Ad26.COV2.S COVID-19 vaccine or a placebo. The DNA for the CDR3 is TGCGCCAGCAGCCCGGGTACGGTTAACTATGGCTACACCTTC. As protein: CASSPGTVNYGYTF.